The clone carrying this T cell receptor beta chain turned up a few times. Its antigen is as yet unknown. TCR beta CDR3 regions were amplified from RNA transcripts. Carried out on the TCR CDR3, a first-round RT-PCR used the HTBI primer set. TCRdb analysed the multiplex PCR reads with MiXCR anew, one entry per CDR3 protein. This sample yields approximately 600,000 distinct CDR3 sequences, of which roughly 20% are seen a single time; under 35% belongs to the top ten. The CDR3 extends over 16 amino acids. In germline, CDR1 is SEHNR, CDR2 FQNEAQ (reference sequence). After removal of 5 bases from V and 2 bases from J, the junction contained 9 bases not matched to a gene. This sample is part of a study of T cells in Graves' hyperthyroidism and ophthalmopathy. Study results and limitations: Among clonotypes expanded in thyroid above 0.001, most were also found in blood. Ophthalmopathy was distinguished from stable hyperthyroidism by 13 V-J signatures.

Sequenced sample: blood. The clonotype comes from a young man with Graves' ophthalmopathy. The rearrangement joins TRBV7-9 to TRBJ1-2, with TRBD1 matching 9 bases. CDR3 DNA: TGTGCCAGCAGCAAAAGCGGGACAGGGTTGAACTATGGCTACACCTTC. Its protein product is CASSKSGTGLNYGYTF. The variable domain in full, with the rest retrieved from reference TRBV7-9 and TRBJ1-2, is DTGVSQNPRHKITKRGQNVTFRCDPISEHNRLYWYRQTLGQGPEFLTYFQNEAQLEKSRLLSDRFSAERPKGSFSTLEIQRTEQGDSAMYLCASSKSGTGLNYGYTFGSGTRLTVV.